This T cell receptor (beta chain) was retrieved from a study of blood T cell repertoires in COVID-19 (dated by TCRdb to between 2020 and 2021). Regarding the study in general: Collaborator samples came from the United States, Italy and Spain and covered acute and convalescent phases of COVID-19. HLA class I and class II types, where available, came from metadata supplied by the sample provider rather than from assay-based typing. The prospective study material was composed of cDNA or gDNA derived from T cells, B-cell-depleted T cells, or PBMCs. The repertoires were released in a freely available public database intended as a resource for research on the immune response to SARS-CoV-2. Sample metadata almost always included a de-identified subject ID, COVID-19 status, age in years and sex. Deeply sampled blood TCRbeta repertoires from subjects exposed to, actively infected with, or recovered from COVID-19 were included in the dataset. Samples came from the ongoing ImmuneRACE study (first 160 participants) plus 1,254 subjects from 6 global collaborators. Results the study describes overall, beyond this receptor: How much clinical and demographic metadata was included differed by source and by participant, and the metadata was provided uncurated.

Only a few counts were recorded for this clone. Its specific antigen is unknown. No base-level quality is on record; no much larger clone is a single base apart. TCRbeta CDR3 regions were amplified from genomic DNA by means of the immunoSEQ Assay, a bias-controlled multiplex PCR. The study's processing was this. Within the assay, amplification of reference gene primers was used to estimate how many nucleated cells each sample contained. To quantify the absolute abundance of each unique TCRbeta CDR3 rearrangement, sequence reads were collapsed and filtered. For each sample, productive Simpson clonality was calculated as the square root of Simpson's diversity index across productive rearrangements. TCRdb carries this immuneACCESS record with in-frame sequences only. Its versions omit some clonotypes, under half of them owing to an unresolved V gene in the studies checked, with the rest unexplained. The V and J calls and clone size were taken over from that table, and D and trimming were inferred from the DNA. The table for this sample lists tens of thousands of clones; about 85% of them were counted only once. Jointly, the top ten make up 38% of the sample.

The V end loses 1 base and the J end loses 6 bases, and a stretch of 6 bases separates them. Taken from cysteine to phenylalanine, the CDR3 has 12 residues. Kept here is only the CDR3 DNA, which spans 36 bases and is read in frame from base 1. The germline V gene supplies CDR1 MNHEY and CDR2 SVGAGI. Whole blood was collected in K2EDTA tubes by collaborating institutions according to the institutions' own protocols. For TCRbeta analysis, collaborators shipped samples in one of three forms: frozen whole blood, isolated PBMCs, or DNA extracted from either of those sample types. The receptor chain draws on TRBV6-5 and TRBJ1-2, and the D gene may be TRBD1, 5 bases matching. What was sequenced was peripheral blood. This TCR derives from a man older than 75 with acute or convalescent COVID-19. The nucleotide sequence reads as follows: TGTGCCAGCAGTTACTGGGGGGATGGCTACACCTTC. Its translation is CASSYWGDGYTF.